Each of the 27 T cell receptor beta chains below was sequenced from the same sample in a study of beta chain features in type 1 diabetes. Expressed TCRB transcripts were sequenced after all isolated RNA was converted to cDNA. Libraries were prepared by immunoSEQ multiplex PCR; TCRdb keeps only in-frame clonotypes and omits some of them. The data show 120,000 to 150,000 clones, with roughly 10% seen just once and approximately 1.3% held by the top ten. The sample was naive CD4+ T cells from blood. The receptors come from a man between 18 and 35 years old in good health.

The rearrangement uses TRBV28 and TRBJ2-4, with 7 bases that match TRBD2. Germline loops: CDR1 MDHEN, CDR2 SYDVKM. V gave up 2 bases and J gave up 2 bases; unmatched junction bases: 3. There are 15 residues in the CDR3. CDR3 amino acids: CASSLVGTTKNIQYF. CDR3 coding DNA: TGTGCCAGCAGTTTAGTGGGGACTACCAAAAACATTCAGTACTTC. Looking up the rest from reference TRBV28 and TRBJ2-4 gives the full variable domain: DVKVTQSSRYLVKRTGEKVFLECVQDMDHENMFWYRQDPGLGLRLIYFSYDVKMKEKGDIPEGYSVSREKKERFSLILESASTNQTSMYLCASSLVGTTKNIQYFGAGTRLSVL.

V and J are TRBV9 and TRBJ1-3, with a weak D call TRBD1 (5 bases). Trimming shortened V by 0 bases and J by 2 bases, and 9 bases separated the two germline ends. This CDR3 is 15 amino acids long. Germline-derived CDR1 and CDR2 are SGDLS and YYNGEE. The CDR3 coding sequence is TGTGCCAGCAGCGTAGAACAGGCCCCTGGAAACACCATATATTTT. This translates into CASSVEQAPGNTIYF.

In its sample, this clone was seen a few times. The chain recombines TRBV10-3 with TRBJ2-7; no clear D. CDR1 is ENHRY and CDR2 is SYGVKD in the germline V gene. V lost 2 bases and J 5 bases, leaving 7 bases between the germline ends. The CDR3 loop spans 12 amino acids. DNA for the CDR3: TGTGCCATCAGTGAGAGAGATAACGAGCAGTACTTC. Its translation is CAISERDNEQYF.

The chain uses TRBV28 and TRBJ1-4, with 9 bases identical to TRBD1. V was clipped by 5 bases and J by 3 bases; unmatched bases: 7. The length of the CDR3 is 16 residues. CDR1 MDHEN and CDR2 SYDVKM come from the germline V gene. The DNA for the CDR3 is TGTGCCAGCAGTCGGGACAGGGTGGCTGCTAATGAAAAACTGTTTTTT. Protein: CASSRDRVAANEKLFF.

CDR3 protein: CASSVGGQLGTDTQYF. CDR3 sequence (DNA): TGTGCCAGTAGTGTGGGGGGGCAATTAGGCACAGATACGCAGTATTTT. The V call is TRBV19, the J call TRBJ2-3; possibly TRBD2 for D (7 bases). V dropped 5 bases and J dropped 1 base, with 16 bases sitting between them. This CDR3 has 16 residues. Germline CDR1 and CDR2: LNHDA and SQIVND (reference sequence). The variable domain in full, completed from reference TRBV19 and TRBJ2-3, reads DGGITQSPKYLFRKEGQNVTLSCEQNLNHDAMYWYRQDPGQGLRLIYYSQIVNDFQKGDIAEGYSVSREKKESFPLTVTSAQKNPTAFYLCASSVGGQLGTDTQYFGPGTRLTVL.

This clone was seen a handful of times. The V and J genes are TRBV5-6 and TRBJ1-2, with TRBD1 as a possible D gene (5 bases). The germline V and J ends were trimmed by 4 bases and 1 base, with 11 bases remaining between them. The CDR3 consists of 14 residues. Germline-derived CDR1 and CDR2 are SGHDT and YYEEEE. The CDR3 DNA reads TGTGCCAGCAGCCCAGGGCTAAGTAACTATGGCTACACCTTC. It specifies CASSPGLSNYGYTF.

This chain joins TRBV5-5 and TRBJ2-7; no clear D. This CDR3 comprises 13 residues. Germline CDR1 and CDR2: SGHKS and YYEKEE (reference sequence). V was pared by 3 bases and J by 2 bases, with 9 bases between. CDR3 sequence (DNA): TGTGCCAGCAGCTCCCTTATCGCCTACGAGCAGTACTTC. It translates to CASSSLIAYEQYF.

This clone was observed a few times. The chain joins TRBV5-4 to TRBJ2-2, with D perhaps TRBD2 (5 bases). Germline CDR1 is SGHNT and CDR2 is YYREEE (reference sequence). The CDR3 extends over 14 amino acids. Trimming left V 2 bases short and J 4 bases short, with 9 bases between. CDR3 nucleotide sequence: TGTGCCAGCAGCTTTCAGAGGGCCACCGGGGAGCTGTTTTTT. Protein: CASSFQRATGELFF.

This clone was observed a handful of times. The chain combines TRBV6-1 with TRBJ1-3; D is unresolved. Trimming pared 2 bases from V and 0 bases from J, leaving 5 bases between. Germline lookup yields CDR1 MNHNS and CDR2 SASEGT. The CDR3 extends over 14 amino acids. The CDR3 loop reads CASSEPFSGNTIYF. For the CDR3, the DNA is TGTGCCAGCAGTGAACCCTTCTCTGGAAACACCATATATTTT.

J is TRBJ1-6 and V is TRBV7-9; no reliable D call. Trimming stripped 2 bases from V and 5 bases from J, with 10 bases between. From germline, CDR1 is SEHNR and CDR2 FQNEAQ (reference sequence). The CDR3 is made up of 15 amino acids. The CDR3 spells CASSLRSQNNSPLHF. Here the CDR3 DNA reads TGTGCCAGCAGCTTAAGGAGTCAGAATAATTCACCCCTCCACTTT.

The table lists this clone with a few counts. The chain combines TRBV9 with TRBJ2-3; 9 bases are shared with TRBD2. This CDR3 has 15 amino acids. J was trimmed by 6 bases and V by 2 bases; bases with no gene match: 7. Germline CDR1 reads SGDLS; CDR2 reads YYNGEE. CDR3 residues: CASSVGTSRGDTQYF. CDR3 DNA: TGTGCCAGCAGCGTTGGGACTAGCCGTGGGGATACGCAGTATTTT.

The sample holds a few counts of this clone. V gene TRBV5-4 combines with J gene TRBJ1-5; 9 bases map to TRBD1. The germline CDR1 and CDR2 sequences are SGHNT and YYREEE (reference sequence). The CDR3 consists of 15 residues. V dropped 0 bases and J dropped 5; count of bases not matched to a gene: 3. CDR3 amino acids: CASSLGDREDQPQHF. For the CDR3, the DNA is TGTGCCAGCAGCTTGGGGGACAGGGAAGATCAGCCCCAGCATTTT.

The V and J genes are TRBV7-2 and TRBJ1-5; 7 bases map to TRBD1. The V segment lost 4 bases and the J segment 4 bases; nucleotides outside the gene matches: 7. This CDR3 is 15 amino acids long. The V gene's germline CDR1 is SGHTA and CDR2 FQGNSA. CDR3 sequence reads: CASSSQAGGNQPQHF. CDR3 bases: TGTGCCAGCAGCTCTCAGGCAGGGGGGAATCAGCCCCAGCATTTT.

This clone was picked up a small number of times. CDR3 sequence reads: CASSSSQYQTRGYTF. CDR3 sequence (DNA): TGTGCCAGCAGCTCCTCACAGTACCAAACACGTGGCTACACCTTC. The rearrangement links TRBV7-9 to TRBJ1-2; D gene uncertain. V was shortened by 4 bases and J by 7 bases, with 19 bases between the two germline ends. Germline V gene lookup returns CDR1 SEHNR and CDR2 FQNEAQ (reference sequence). This CDR3 has 15 amino acids.

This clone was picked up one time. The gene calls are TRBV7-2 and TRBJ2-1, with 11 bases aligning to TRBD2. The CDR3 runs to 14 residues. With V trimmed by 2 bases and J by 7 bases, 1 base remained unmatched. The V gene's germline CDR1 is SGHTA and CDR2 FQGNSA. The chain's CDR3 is CASSLLAGGNEQFF. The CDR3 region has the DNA TGTGCCAGCAGCTTACTAGCGGGGGGAAATGAGCAGTTCTTC.

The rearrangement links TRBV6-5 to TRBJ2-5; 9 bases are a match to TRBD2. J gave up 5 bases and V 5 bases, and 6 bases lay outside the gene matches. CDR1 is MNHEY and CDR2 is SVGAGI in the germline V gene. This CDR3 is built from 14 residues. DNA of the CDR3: TGTGCCAGCAGTCCAGCGGGGGGTTGGGAGACCCAGTACTTC. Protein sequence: CASSPAGGWETQYF.

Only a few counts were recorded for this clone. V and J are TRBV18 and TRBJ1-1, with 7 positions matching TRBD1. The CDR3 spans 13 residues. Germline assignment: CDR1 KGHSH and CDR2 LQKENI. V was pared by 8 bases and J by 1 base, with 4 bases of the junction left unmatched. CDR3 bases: TGTGCCAGCCACCGGACAGGGAACACTGAAGCTTTCTTT. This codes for CASHRTGNTEAFF.

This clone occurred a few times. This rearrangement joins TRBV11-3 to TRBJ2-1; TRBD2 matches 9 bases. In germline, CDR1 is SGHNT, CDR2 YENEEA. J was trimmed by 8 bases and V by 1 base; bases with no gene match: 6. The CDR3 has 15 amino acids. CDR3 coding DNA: TGTGCCAGCAGCTTAGGTGGGGCGGGGGGGTATGAGCAGTTCTTC. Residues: CASSLGGAGGYEQFF.

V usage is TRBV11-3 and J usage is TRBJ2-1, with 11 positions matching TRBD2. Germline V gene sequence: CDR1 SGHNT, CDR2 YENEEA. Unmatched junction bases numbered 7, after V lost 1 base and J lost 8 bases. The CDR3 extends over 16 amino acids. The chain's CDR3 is CASSLGLTSGGYEQFF. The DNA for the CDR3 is TGTGCCAGCAGCTTAGGCCTAACTAGCGGGGGCTATGAGCAGTTCTTC.

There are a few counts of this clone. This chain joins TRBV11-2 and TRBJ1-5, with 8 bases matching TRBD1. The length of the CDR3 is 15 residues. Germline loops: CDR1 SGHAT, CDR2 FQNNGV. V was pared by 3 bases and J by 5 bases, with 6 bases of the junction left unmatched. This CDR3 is CASSLGTGGDQPQHF. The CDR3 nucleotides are TGTGCCAGCAGCTTGGGAACAGGGGGAGATCAGCCCCAGCATTTT.

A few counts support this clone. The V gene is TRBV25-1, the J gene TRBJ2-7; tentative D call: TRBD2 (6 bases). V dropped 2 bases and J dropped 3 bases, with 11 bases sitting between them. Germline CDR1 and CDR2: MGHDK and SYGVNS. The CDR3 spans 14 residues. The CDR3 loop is CASSEAGPSYEQYF. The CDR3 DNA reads TGTGCCAGCAGTGAAGCGGGACCGAGCTACGAGCAGTACTTC.

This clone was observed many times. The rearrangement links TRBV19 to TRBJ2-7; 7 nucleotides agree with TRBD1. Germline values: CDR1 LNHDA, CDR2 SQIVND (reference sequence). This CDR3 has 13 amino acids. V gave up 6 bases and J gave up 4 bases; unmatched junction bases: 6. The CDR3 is CASSGQARYEQYF. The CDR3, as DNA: TGTGCCAGTAGCGGACAGGCCCGATACGAGCAGTACTTC. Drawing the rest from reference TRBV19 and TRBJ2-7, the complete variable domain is DGGITQSPKYLFRKEGQNVTLSCEQNLNHDAMYWYRQDPGQGLRLIYYSQIVNDFQKGDIAEGYSVSREKKESFPLTVTSAQKNPTAFYLCASSGQARYEQYFGPGTRLTVT.

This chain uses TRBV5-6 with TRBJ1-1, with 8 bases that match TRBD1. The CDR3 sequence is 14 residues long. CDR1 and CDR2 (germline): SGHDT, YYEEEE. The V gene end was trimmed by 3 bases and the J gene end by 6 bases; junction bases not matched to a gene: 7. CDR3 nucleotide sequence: TGTGCCAGCAGCTCCAGGGGGCGATTCGCTGAAGCTTTCTTT. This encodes CASSSRGRFAEAFF.

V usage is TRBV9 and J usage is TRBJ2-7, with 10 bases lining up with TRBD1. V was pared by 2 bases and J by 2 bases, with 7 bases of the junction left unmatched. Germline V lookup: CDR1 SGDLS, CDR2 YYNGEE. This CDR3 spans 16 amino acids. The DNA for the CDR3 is TGTGCCAGCAGCGTCTCCGGGACAGGGGCCGCCTACGAGCAGTACTTC. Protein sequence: CASSVSGTGAAYEQYF.

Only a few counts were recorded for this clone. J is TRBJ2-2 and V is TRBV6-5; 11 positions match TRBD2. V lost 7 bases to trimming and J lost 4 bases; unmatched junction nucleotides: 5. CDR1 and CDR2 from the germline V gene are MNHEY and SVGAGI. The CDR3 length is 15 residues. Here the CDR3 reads CASISGGAVTGELFF. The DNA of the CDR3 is TGTGCCAGCATTAGCGGGGGGGCGGTCACCGGGGAGCTGTTTTTT.

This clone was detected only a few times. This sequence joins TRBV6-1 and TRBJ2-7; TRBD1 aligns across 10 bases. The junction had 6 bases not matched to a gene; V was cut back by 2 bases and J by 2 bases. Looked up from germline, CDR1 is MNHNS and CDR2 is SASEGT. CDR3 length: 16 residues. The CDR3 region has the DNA TGTGCCAGCAGTGAAATAAGGGGGACAGGGGCCTACGAGCAGTACTTC. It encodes CASSEIRGTGAYEQYF.

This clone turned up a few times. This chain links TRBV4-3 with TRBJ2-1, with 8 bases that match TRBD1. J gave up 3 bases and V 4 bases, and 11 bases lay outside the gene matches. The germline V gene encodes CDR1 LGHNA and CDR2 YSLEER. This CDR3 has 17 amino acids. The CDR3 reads CASSRGLQGGHYNEQFF. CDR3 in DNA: TGCGCCAGCAGCCGGGGGTTACAGGGGGGTCACTACAATGAGCAGTTCTTC.